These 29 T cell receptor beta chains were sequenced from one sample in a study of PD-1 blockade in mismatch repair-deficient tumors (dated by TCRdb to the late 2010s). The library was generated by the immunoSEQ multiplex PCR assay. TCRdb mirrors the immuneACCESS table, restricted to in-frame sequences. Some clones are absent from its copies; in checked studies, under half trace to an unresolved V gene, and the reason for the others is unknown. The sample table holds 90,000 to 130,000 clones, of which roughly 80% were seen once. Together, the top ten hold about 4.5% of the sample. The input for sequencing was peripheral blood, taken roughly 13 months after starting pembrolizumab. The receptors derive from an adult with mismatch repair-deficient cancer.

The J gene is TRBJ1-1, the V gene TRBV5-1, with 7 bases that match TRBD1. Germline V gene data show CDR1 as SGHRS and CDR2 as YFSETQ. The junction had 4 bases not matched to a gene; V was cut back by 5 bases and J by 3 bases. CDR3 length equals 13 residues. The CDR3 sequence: CASRAGGDTEAFF. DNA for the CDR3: TGCGCCAGCAGGGCAGGGGGAGACACTGAAGCTTTCTTT.

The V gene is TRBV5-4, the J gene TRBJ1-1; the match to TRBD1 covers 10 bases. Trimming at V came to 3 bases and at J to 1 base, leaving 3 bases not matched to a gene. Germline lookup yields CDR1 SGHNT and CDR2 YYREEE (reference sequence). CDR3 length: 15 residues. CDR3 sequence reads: CASSSGQGQNTEAFF. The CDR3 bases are TGTGCCAGCAGCTCGGGACAGGGGCAGAACACTGAAGCTTTCTTT.

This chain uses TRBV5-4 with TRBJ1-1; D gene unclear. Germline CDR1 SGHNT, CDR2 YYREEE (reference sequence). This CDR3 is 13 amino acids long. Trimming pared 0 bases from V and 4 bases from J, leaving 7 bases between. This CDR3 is CASSLDGSTEAFF. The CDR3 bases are TGTGCCAGCAGCTTGGACGGGAGCACTGAAGCTTTCTTT.

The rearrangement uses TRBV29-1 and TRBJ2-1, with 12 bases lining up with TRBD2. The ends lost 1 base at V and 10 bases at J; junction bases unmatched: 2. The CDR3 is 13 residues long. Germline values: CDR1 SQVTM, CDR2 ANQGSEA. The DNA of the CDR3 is TGCAGCGTTGAAGGCGGACTAGCGGGGGAGCAGTTCTTC. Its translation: CSVEGGLAGEQFF.

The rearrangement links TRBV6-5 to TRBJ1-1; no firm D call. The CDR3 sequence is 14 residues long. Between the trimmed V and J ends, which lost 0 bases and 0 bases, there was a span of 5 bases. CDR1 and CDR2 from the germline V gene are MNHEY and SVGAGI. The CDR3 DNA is TGTGCCAGCAGTTACTCTGGGATGAACACTGAAGCTTTCTTT. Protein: CASSYSGMNTEAFF.

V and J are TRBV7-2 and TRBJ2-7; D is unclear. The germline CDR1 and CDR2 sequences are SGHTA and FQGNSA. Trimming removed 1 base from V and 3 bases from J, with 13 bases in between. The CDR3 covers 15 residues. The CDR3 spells CASSLDVAAYYEQYF. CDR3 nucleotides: TGTGCCAGCAGCTTAGACGTCGCAGCCTACTACGAGCAGTACTTC. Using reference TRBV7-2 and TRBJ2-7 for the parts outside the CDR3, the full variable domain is GAGVSQSPSNKVTEKGKDVELRCDPISGHTALYWYRQSLGQGLEFLIYFQGNSAPDKSGLPSDRFSAERTGGSVSTLTIQRTQQEDSAVYLCASSLDVAAYYEQYFGPGTRLTVT.

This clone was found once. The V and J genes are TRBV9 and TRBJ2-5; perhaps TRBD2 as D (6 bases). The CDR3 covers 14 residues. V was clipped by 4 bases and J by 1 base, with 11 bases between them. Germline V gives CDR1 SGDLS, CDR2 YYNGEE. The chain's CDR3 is CASSFGGTQETQYF. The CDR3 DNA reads TGTGCCAGCAGCTTTGGAGGGACCCAAGAGACCCAGTACTTC.

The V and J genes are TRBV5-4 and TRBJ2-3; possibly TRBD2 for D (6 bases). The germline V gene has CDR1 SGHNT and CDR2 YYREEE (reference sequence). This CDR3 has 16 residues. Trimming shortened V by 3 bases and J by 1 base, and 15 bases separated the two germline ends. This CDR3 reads CASSSASATGTDTQYF. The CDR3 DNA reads TGTGCCAGCAGCTCCGCTAGCGCCACTGGCACAGATACGCAGTATTTT. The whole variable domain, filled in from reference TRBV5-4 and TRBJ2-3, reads ETGVTQSPTHLIKTRGQQVTLRCSSQSGHNTVSWYQQALGQGPQFIFQYYREEENGRGNFPPRFSGLQFPNYSSELNVNALELDDSALYLCASSSASATGTDTQYFGPGTRLTVL.

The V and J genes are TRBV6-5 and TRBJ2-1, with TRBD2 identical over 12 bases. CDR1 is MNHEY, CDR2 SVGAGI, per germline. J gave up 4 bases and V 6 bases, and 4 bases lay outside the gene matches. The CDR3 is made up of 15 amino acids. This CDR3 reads CASSQLAGGYNEQFF. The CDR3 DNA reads TGTGCCAGCAGCCAACTAGCGGGAGGTTACAATGAGCAGTTCTTC.

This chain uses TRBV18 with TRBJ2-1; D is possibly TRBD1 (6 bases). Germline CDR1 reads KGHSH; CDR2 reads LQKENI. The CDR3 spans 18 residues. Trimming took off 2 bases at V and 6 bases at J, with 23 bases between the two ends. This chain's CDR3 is CASSPRGLGTGPRNEQFF. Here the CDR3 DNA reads TGTGCCAGCTCACCAAGGGGGTTAGGTACAGGGCCGCGCAATGAGCAGTTCTTC.

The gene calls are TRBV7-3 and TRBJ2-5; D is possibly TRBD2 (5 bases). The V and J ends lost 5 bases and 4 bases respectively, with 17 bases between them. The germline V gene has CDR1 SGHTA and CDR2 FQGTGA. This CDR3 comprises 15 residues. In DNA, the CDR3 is TGTGCCAGCAGCCTAGCCCCTGGGGATGCAGAGACCCAGTACTTC. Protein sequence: CASSLAPGDAETQYF.

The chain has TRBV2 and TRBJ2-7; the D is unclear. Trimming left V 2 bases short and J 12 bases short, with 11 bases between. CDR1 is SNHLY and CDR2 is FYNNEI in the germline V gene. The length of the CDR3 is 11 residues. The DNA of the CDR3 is TGTGCCAGCAGTGAACTAGTGGTACCGTACTTC. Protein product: CASSELVVPYF.

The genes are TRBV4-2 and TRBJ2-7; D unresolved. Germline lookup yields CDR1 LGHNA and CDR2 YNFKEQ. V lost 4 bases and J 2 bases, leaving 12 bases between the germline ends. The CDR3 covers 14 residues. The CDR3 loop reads CASSREDRTYEQYF. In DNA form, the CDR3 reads TGTGCCAGCAGCCGCGAGGACCGGACCTACGAGCAGTACTTC.

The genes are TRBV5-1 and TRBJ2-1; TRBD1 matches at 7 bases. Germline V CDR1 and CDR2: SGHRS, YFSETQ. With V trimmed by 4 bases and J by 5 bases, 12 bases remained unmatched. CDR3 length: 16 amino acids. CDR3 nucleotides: TGCGCCAGCAGCCTGCAAGTCGGACAGGTCCACAATGAGCAGTTCTTC. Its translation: CASSLQVGQVHNEQFF.

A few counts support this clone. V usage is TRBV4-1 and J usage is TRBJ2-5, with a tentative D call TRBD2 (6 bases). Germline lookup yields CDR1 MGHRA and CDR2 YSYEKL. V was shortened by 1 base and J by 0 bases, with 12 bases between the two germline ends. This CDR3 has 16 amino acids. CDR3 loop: CASSQVSSAHQETQYF. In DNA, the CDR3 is TGCGCCAGCAGCCAAGTATCTAGCGCCCACCAAGAGACCCAGTACTTC.

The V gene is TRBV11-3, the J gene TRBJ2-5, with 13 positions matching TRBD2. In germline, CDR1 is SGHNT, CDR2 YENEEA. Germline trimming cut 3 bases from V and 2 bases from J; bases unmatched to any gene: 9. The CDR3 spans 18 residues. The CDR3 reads CASSFGGTSGTLQETQYF. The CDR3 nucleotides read TGTGCCAGCAGCTTCGGAGGGACTAGCGGGACCCTTCAAGAGACCCAGTACTTC. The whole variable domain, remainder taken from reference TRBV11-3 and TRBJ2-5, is EAGVVQSPRYKIIEKKQPVAFWCNPISGHNTLYWYLQNLGQGPELLIRYENEEAVDDSQLPKDRFSAERLKGVDSTLKIQPAELGDSAVYLCASSFGGTSGTLQETQYFGPGTRLLVL.

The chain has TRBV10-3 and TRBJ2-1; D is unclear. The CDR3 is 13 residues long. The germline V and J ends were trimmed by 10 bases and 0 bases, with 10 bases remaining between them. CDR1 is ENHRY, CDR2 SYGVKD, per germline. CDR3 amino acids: CANGATSYNEQFF. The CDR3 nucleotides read TGTGCCAACGGAGCAACCTCCTACAATGAGCAGTTCTTC.

For the CDR3, the DNA is TGCAGCGTTGAATTGTGGTTAGCGGGAGGGATAAATGAGCAGTTCTTC. Amino acids: CSVELWLAGGINEQFF. This chain joins TRBV29-1 and TRBJ2-1, with 11 bases matching TRBD2. The CDR3 contains 16 residues. The germline CDR1 and CDR2 sequences are SQVTM and ANQGSEA. Trimming took 2 bases from V and 7 from J; bases not matched to a gene: 10.

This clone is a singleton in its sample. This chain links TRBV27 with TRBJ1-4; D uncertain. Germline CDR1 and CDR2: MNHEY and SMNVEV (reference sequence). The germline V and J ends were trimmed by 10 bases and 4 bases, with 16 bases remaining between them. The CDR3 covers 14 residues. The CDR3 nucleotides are TGTGCCACCCGAGGGCCTCAACTTAATGAAAAACTGTTTTTT. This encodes CATRGPQLNEKLFF. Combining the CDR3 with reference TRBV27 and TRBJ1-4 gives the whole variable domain EAQVTQNPRYLITVTGKKLTVTCSQNMNHEYMSWYRQDPGLGLRQIYYSMNVEVTDKGDVPEGYKVSRKEKRNFPLILESPSPNQTSLYFCATRGPQLNEKLFFGSGTQLSVL.

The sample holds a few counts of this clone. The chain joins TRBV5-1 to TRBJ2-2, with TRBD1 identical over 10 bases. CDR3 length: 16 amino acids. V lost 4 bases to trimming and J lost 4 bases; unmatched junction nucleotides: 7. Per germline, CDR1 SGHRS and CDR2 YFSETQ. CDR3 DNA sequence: TGCGCCAGCAGCCACCGGGACAGGGGAGCCACCGGGGAGCTGTTTTTT. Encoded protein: CASSHRDRGATGELFF.

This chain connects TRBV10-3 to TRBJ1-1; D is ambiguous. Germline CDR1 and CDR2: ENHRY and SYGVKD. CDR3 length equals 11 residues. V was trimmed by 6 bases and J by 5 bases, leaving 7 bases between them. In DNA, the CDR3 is TGTGCCATCAGGAGCAGAACTGAAGCTTTCTTT. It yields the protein CAIRSRTEAFF.

CDR3: CASSSSTDTQYF. CDR3 nucleotides: TGTGCCAGCAGTTCTAGCACAGATACGCAGTATTTT. The chain has TRBV2 and TRBJ2-3, with unresolved D. Between the trimmed V and J ends, which lost 5 bases and 0 bases, there was a span of 3 bases. This CDR3 comprises 12 residues. Germline CDR1 SNHLY, CDR2 FYNNEI.

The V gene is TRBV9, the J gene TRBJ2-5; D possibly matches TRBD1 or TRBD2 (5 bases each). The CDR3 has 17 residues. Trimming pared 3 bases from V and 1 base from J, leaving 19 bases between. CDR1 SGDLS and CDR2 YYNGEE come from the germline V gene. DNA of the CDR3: TGTGCCAGCAGCGATGGACGAACGTCTGGGACCCAAGAGACCCAGTACTTC. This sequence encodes CASSDGRTSGTQETQYF. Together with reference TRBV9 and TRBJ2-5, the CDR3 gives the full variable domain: DSGVTQTPKHLITATGQRVTLRCSPRSGDLSVYWYQQSLDQGLQFLIQYYNGEERAKGNILERFSAQQFPDLHSELNLSSLELGDSALYFCASSDGRTSGTQETQYFGPGTRLLVL.

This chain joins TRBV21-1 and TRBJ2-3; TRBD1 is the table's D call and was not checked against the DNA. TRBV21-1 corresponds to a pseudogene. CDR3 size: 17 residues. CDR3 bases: TGTGCCAGCAGCAAAAGGCCCGGGACAGGGTACACAGATACGCAGTATTTT. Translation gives CASSKRPGTGYTDTQYF.

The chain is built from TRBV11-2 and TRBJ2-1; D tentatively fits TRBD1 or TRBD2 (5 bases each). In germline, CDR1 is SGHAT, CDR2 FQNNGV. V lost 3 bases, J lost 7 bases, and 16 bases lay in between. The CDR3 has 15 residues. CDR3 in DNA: TGTGCCAGCAGCTTCACCGGGACGGGACCTAATGAGCAGTTCTTC. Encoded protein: CASSFTGTGPNEQFF.

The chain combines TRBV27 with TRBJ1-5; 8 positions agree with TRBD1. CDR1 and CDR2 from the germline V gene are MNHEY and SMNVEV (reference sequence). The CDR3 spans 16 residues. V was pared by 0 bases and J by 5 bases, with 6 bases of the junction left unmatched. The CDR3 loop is CASSLSAGGDHQPQHF. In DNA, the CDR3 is TGTGCCAGCAGTTTATCGGCAGGGGGCGATCATCAGCCCCAGCATTTT.

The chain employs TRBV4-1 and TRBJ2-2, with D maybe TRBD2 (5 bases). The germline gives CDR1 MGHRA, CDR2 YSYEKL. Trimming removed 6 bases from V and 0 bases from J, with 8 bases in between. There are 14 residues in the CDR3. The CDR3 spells CASRYGANTGELFF. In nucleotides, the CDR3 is TGCGCCAGCAGGTACGGGGCGAACACCGGGGAGCTGTTTTTT.

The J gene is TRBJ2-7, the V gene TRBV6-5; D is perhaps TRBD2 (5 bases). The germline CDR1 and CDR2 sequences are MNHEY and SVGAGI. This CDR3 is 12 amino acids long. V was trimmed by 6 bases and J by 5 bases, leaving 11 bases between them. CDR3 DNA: TGTGCCAGCAGCCGGGGTTGGGACGAGCAGTACTTC. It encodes CASSRGWDEQYF.

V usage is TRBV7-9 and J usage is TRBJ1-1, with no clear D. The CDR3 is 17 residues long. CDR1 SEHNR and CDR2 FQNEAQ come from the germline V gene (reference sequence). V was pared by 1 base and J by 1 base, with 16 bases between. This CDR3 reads CASSLVFEYGRNTEAFF. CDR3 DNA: TGTGCCAGCAGCTTAGTCTTCGAGTACGGACGGAACACTGAAGCTTTCTTT.